Below, 29 T cell receptor beta chains from the same sample are listed, as sequenced in a study of response to subunit inactivated influenza vaccine. TCRdb used MiXCR to reprocess the RT-PCR reads, holding one entry per CDR3 protein. Of approximately 570,000 distinct CDR3 sequences in the sample, around 8% were seen once. The sample here was PBMCs from blood, taken about 23 months after vaccination. These receptors came from a man aged 50 to 69 who received an inactivated influenza vaccine.

This clonotype was picked up a small number of times. The V and J genes are TRBV20-1 and TRBJ1-1, with D tentatively TRBD1 (5 bases). In germline, CDR1 is DFQATT, CDR2 SNEGSKA (reference sequence). This CDR3 has 13 amino acids. V shed 0 bases and J shed 6 bases, with 11 bases lying between them. CDR3 amino acids: CSARDRGVAEAFF. In nucleotides, the CDR3 is TGCAGTGCTAGAGACCGGGGCGTCGCTGAAGCTTTCTTT.

In this sample, this clonotype turned up a few times. The chain couples TRBV7-6 to TRBJ2-6; tentatively, D is TRBD1 (5 bases). This CDR3 region has 15 residues. The germline V gene encodes CDR1 SGHVS and CDR2 FNYEAQ. V lost 6 bases and J 2 bases, leaving 11 bases between the germline ends. The CDR3 DNA sequence: TGTGCCAGCAGTCAACCAGGGCCTGGGGCCAACGTCCTGACTTTC. As protein: CASSQPGPGANVLTF.

This clonotype was detected a few times. This rearrangement joins TRBV20-1 to TRBJ2-1, with a weak D call TRBD2 (6 bases). The CDR3 is 12 residues long. Germline V gene lookup returns CDR1 DFQATT and CDR2 SNEGSKA (reference sequence). V lost 4 bases to trimming and J lost 15 bases, with 19 bases between them. Here the CDR3 DNA reads TGCAGTGCTACGGAGCCGGGGACTCGCTTGTTCTTC. Translation: CSATEPGTRLFF.

On this clonotype itself: This may arise from a read error, as a much more abundant clone is one base away. The V gene is TRBV6-4, the J gene TRBJ2-7; TRBD1 matches at 7 bases. This CDR3 spans 14 amino acids. Germline CDR1 is MRHNA and CDR2 is SNTAGT. CDR3 residues: CPSSEGTESYEQYF. The CDR3 DNA follows: TGTCCCAGCAGTGAGGGGACAGAGAGTTACGAGCAGTACTTC.

This clonotype was found a few times. The chain combines TRBV4-2 with TRBJ1-4, with 8 bases that match TRBD1. Looked up from germline, CDR1 is LGHNA and CDR2 is YNFKEQ. The V segment lost 4 bases and the J segment 7 bases; nucleotides outside the gene matches: 5. The CDR3 extends over 14 amino acids. CDR3 bases: TGTGCCAGCAGCCCCAGGGGGCATGGTGAAAAACTGTTTTTT. This translates into CASSPRGHGEKLFF.

This clonotype was picked up many times. This sequence joins TRBV5-1 and TRBJ2-3, with D possibly being TRBD1 or TRBD2 (5 bases each). The CDR3 has 16 residues. The V and J ends lost 0 bases and 6 bases respectively, with 17 bases between them. Germline V lookup: CDR1 SGHRS, CDR2 YFSETQ. CDR3 sequence reads: CASSLVGPNSADTQYF. The CDR3 nucleotides read TGCGCCAGCAGCTTGGTGGGACCAAACAGCGCGGATACGCAGTATTTT.

V usage is TRBV6-1 and J usage is TRBJ2-7, with 12 bases that match TRBD2. Germline V gene sequence: CDR1 MNHNS, CDR2 SASEGT. This CDR3 contains 15 residues. V lost 6 bases, J lost 2 bases, and 5 bases stayed unmatched. CDR3 residues: CASRELAGGPYEQYF. DNA of the CDR3: TGTGCCAGCAGAGAACTAGCGGGGGGACCCTACGAGCAGTACTTC.

This clonotype was seen at least ten times. V gene TRBV7-2 combines with J gene TRBJ2-5; the D is unclear. The CDR3 contains 13 residues. Trimming took 6 bases from V and 0 from J, leaving 8 bases between them. Germline V gene lookup returns CDR1 SGHTA and CDR2 FQGNSA. CDR3: CASRDGHQETQYF. DNA of the CDR3: TGTGCCAGCAGGGACGGTCACCAAGAGACCCAGTACTTC.

The genes are TRBV28 and TRBJ1-5; tentatively, D is TRBD1 (6 bases). CDR1 is MDHEN, CDR2 SYDVKM, per germline. The V end lost 4 bases, the J end lost 13 bases, and 14 bases lay between the germline ends. CDR3 length equals 12 residues. The CDR3 DNA follows: TGTGCCAGCAGTTGGGACACCCTCTCACAGCATTTT. As protein: CASSWDTLSQHF.

This chain links TRBV11-2 with TRBJ2-7; 10 nucleotides line up with TRBD2. Germline V lookup: CDR1 SGHAT, CDR2 FQNNGV. After removal of 0 bases from V and 2 bases from J, the junction contained 13 bases not matched to a gene. This CDR3 is built from 19 residues. The CDR3 DNA reads TGTGCCAGCAGCTTAGATGGGGCTTGGACTAGCGGCCTCACCTACGAGCAGTACTTC. It specifies CASSLDGAWTSGLTYEQYF.

The gene calls are TRBV7-2 and TRBJ1-5; weak D call: TRBD1 (5 bases). With 2 bases removed from V and 1 base from J, the gap between germline ends came to 12 bases. The CDR3 runs 16 residues. CDR1 and CDR2 (germline): SGHTA, FQGNSA. The CDR3 loop is CASSLSGSLSNQPQHF. In nucleotides, the CDR3 is TGTGCCAGCAGCTTATCAGGGTCCCTCAGCAATCAGCCCCAGCATTTT.

This clonotype was seen more than once but under ten times. DNA of the CDR3: TGTGCCAGCAGCCTACGACACTTACTTAACACTGAAGCTTTCTTT. Translated, it gives CASSLRHLLNTEAFF. The V call is TRBV7-2, the J call TRBJ1-1, with D unclear. This CDR3 region has 15 residues. Germline loops: CDR1 SGHTA, CDR2 FQGNSA. Trimming left V 5 bases short and J 2 bases short, with 15 bases between.

This clonotype was seen ten or more times. The gene calls are TRBV20-1 and TRBJ2-3; 8 bases agree with TRBD2. Germline V CDR1 and CDR2: DFQATT, SNEGSKA (reference sequence). The CDR3 is 15 amino acids. Germline trimming cut 4 bases from V and 2 bases from J; bases unmatched to any gene: 8. CDR3 bases: TGCAGTGCTAATCTACGGGGGGGCCACACAGATACGCAGTATTTT. Translation gives CSANLRGGHTDTQYF.

This rearrangement joins TRBV18 to TRBJ2-1; D is possibly TRBD1 (5 bases). CDR3 length: 14 residues. The V and J ends lost 0 bases and 7 bases respectively, with 10 bases between them. Germline CDR1 reads KGHSH; CDR2 reads LQKENI. CDR3 nucleotides: TGTGCCAGCTCACCACCAGGGGCTCGGAATGAGCAGTTCTTC. Its protein is CASSPPGARNEQFF.

Only a few counts were recorded for this clonotype. The V gene is TRBV29-1, the J gene TRBJ1-2; D may be TRBD1 (6 bases). V was trimmed by 6 bases and J by 5 bases, leaving 22 bases between them. This CDR3 contains 15 residues. The V gene's germline CDR1 is SQVTM and CDR2 ANQGSEA. CDR3 in DNA: TGCAGCGTCCCGAGGGGGGGGACCATTCCTTATGGCTACACCTTC. As protein: CSVPRGGTIPYGYTF.

This clonotype was seen more than once but under ten times. For the CDR3, the DNA is TGTGCCAGCAGCCATTTAGCGGGAGGGACCTACAATGAGCAGTTCTTC. Its translation is CASSHLAGGTYNEQFF. This rearrangement joins TRBV14 to TRBJ2-1; TRBD2 aligns across 11 bases. This CDR3 region has 16 residues. The germline CDR1 and CDR2 sequences are SGHDN and FVKESK. Trimming cost V 3 bases and J 2 bases; bases outside gene matches: 3.

This clonotype was detected a few times. The genes are TRBV6-1 and TRBJ2-1, with TRBD1 matching 11 bases. In germline, CDR1 is MNHNS, CDR2 SASEGT. Trimming cost V 6 bases and J 6 bases; bases outside gene matches: 4. The CDR3 has 14 amino acids. The CDR3 region has the DNA TGTGCCAGCAGAGCCGGGACAGGGGGCAATGAGCAGTTCTTC. As protein: CASRAGTGGNEQFF.

This chain connects TRBV20-1 to TRBJ1-2; D uncertain. The CDR3 contains 12 residues. Trimming left V 5 bases short and J 8 bases short, with 15 bases between. Germline lookup yields CDR1 DFQATT and CDR2 SNEGSKA (reference sequence). CDR3 nucleotide sequence: TGCAGTGCTTGGACTCCACGCGGGGGCTACACCTTC. As protein: CSAWTPRGGYTF.

The CDR3 loop is CASSLVAGTGEDEQFF. The CDR3 bases are TGTGCCAGCAGCCTGGTGGCCGGGACAGGCGAGGATGAGCAGTTCTTC. This rearrangement joins TRBV4-2 to TRBJ2-1; 8 nucleotides line up with TRBD1. This CDR3 has 16 amino acids. Trimming took 4 bases from V and 8 from J; bases not matched to a gene: 13. Looked up from germline, CDR1 is LGHNA and CDR2 is YNFKEQ.

This chain uses TRBV27 with TRBJ1-2; 7 nucleotides line up with TRBD1. V trimming: 2 bases; J trimming: 7 bases; junction bases outside the gene matches: 4. Per germline, CDR1 MNHEY and CDR2 SMNVEV (reference sequence). This CDR3 region has 13 residues. The CDR3 coding sequence is TGTGCCAGCAGTTTAGGAGGGGGCAGTGGCTACACCTTC. It specifies CASSLGGGSGYTF.

The sample holds many counts of this clonotype. The gene calls are TRBV5-5 and TRBJ2-7; D remains ambiguous. CDR3 size: 12 residues. Germline CDR1 and CDR2: SGHKS and YYEKEE (reference sequence). With 2 bases removed from V and 2 bases from J, the gap between germline ends came to 5 bases. The CDR3 DNA follows: TGTGCCAGCAGCTTCACCCCCTACGAGCAGTACTTC. Protein product: CASSFTPYEQYF. Together with reference TRBV5-5 and TRBJ2-7, the CDR3 gives the full variable domain: DAGVTQSPTHLIKTRGQQVTLRCSPISGHKSVSWYQQVLGQGPQFIFQYYEKEERGRGNFPDRFSARQFPNYSSELNVNALLLGDSALYLCASSFTPYEQYFGPGTRLTVT.

This clonotype was seen a few times. CDR3 in DNA: TGTGCCAGCAGTCCCCCCGGAATAGCGCGCCACGAGCAGTACTTC. Protein: CASSPPGIARHEQYF. The chain uses TRBV28 and TRBJ2-7; possible D gene TRBD2, 5 bases. The CDR3 contains 15 residues. V was pared by 5 bases and J by 5 bases, with 19 bases between. Germline values: CDR1 MDHEN, CDR2 SYDVKM.

This clonotype was seen at least ten times. The chain couples TRBV14 to TRBJ2-5; either TRBD1 or TRBD2 may fit D (5 bases each). Germline lookup yields CDR1 SGHDN and CDR2 FVKESK. V shed 4 bases and J shed 0 bases, with 15 bases lying between them. The CDR3 totals 16 residues. The CDR3 bases are TGTGCCAGCAGCCCTGTGAGGGGCCGATACCAAGAGACCCAGTACTTC. It codes for CASSPVRGRYQETQYF. The variable domain in full, with the rest retrieved from reference TRBV14 and TRBJ2-5, is EAGVTQFPSHSVIEKGQTVTLRCDPISGHDNLYWYRRVMGKEIKFLLHFVKESKQDESGMPNNRFLAERTGGTYSTLKVQPAELEDSGVYFCASSPVRGRYQETQYFGPGTRLLVL.

This clonotype was observed at least ten times. The rearrangement links TRBV5-1 to TRBJ2-5; tentatively, D is TRBD1 (6 bases). The CDR3 extends over 14 amino acids. Per germline, CDR1 SGHRS and CDR2 YFSETQ. V lost 3 bases and J 0 bases, leaving 9 bases between the germline ends. The CDR3, as DNA: TGCGCCAGCAGCTCGGGGACATACCAAGAGACCCAGTACTTC. Translated, it gives CASSSGTYQETQYF.

The rearrangement links TRBV12-2 to TRBJ1-1. TRBV12-2 is designated a pseudogene. The CDR3 runs to 12 residues. The CDR3 nucleotides read TGTGCAAGTCACGATGATAACACTGAAGCTTTCTTT. Protein sequence: CASHDDNTEAFF.

In its sample, this clonotype was seen many times. This chain connects TRBV20-1 to TRBJ1-5; D possibly corresponds to TRBD1 (5 bases). V lost 3 bases and J 1 base, leaving 16 bases between the germline ends. Germline-derived CDR1 and CDR2 are DFQATT and SNEGSKA (reference sequence). The CDR3 is 16 amino acids. CDR3 sequence (DNA): TGCAGTGCTAGCCCCCGGGACCAGAGGAGCAATCAGCCCCAGCATTTT. Protein product: CSASPRDQRSNQPQHF.

V and J are TRBV20-1 and TRBJ1-5; 8 nucleotides align to TRBD1. Germline CDR1 is DFQATT and CDR2 is SNEGSKA (reference sequence). V shed 2 bases and J 5 bases; nucleotides not matched to a gene: 11. This CDR3 is 16 amino acids long. Written as DNA, the CDR3 is TGCAGTGCTAGATCGGGCAGGGGGCTTTCTCATCAGCCCCAGCATTTT. This encodes CSARSGRGLSHQPQHF.

This clonotype was seen a few times. The chain carries TRBV3-1 and TRBJ2-7, with 11 bases that match TRBD2. Germline CDR1 LGHDT, CDR2 YNNKEL (reference sequence). The CDR3 totals 16 residues. J gave up 5 bases and V 3 bases, and 9 bases lay outside the gene matches. DNA for the CDR3: TGTGCCAGCAGCCATGCTCTGACTAGCGGGGCAAACGAGCAGTACTTC. It encodes CASSHALTSGANEQYF.

This clonotype was observed a handful of times. The chain employs TRBV5-5 and TRBJ1-3; D uncertain. Germline CDR1 reads SGHKS; CDR2 reads YYEKEE (reference sequence). CDR3 length: 14 residues. Deletions cut 1 base from V and 0 bases from J, with 5 bases between. The CDR3 sequence is CASSLRISGNTIYF. CDR3 sequence (DNA): TGTGCCAGCAGCTTGAGGATCTCTGGAAACACCATATATTTT.